This T cell receptor beta chain was captured in a study of shared clonotypes between healthy human individuals. The donors were all Caucasian adults (living in Nashville, Tennessee). Germline V CDR1 and CDR2: SGHRS, YFSETQ. The CDR3 runs to 13 residues. V shed 0 bases and J shed 5 bases, with 9 bases lying between them. TCRdb keeps only in-frame clones here, not all; method: immunoSEQ multiplex PCR. In the table there are a few hundred thousand clones, about 96% of which are singletons. The gene calls are TRBV5-1 and TRBJ2-7; maybe TRBD1 (6 bases). The origin of this receptor is a man aged 30 to 45 in good health. Sequencing was done on a sample of memory CD8+ T cells sorted from blood. Documented subset: CD45RO+ cells pooled with CCR7-negative TemRA cells. CDR3 in amino acids: CASSLDRVHEQYF. The CDR3, as DNA: TGCGCCAGCAGCTTGGACAGGGTCCACGAGCAGTACTTC. The whole variable domain, filled in from reference TRBV5-1 and TRBJ2-7, reads KAGVTQTPRYLIKTRGQQVTLSCSPISGHRSVSWYQQTPGQGLQFLFEYFSETQRNKGNFPGRFSGRQFSNSRSEMNVSTLELGDSALYLCASSLDRVHEQYFGPGTRLTVT.